The next 18 T cell receptor beta chains were all read from a single sample in a study of control samples from healthy donors and cancer patients. Only in-frame clones appear in the TCRdb table, and some are missing; sequencing was by immunoSEQ multiplex PCR. The top ten clones hold approximately 18% of a sample with about 83,000 clones, 75% to 95% of them seen once. Sample: blood. The receptors shown here come from a man aged 45-60 years in good health.

This clone was seen once. This chain links TRBV27 with TRBJ1-5, with a tentative D call TRBD1 (5 bases). This CDR3 has 15 amino acids. Germline assignment: CDR1 MNHEY and CDR2 SMNVEV (reference sequence). The ends were cut back, 4 bases at V and 1 base at J, with 11 bases in the middle. The CDR3 sequence is CASSYGGASNQPQHF. For the CDR3, the DNA is TGTGCCAGCAGTTACGGAGGGGCGAGCAATCAGCCCCAGCATTTT.

The rearrangement links TRBV11-2 to TRBJ1-2; weak D call: TRBD1 (6 bases). Germline V gene lookup returns CDR1 SGHAT and CDR2 FQNNGV. This CDR3 spans 13 amino acids. V dropped 5 bases and J dropped 4 bases, with 11 bases sitting between them. The CDR3 reads CASSPTGPYGYTF. In DNA form, the CDR3 reads TGTGCCAGCAGCCCGACAGGACCCTATGGCTACACCTTC. The whole variable domain, remainder taken from reference TRBV11-2 and TRBJ1-2, is EAGVAQSPRYKIIEKRQSVAFWCNPISGHATLYWYQQILGQGPKLLIQFQNNGVVDDSQLPKDRFSAERLKGVDSTLKIQPAKLEDSAVYLCASSPTGPYGYTFGSGTRLTVV.

The chain joins TRBV19 to TRBJ2-3, with D unclear. V gave up 6 bases and J gave up 3 bases, with 19 bases separating them. CDR1 and CDR2 (germline): LNHDA, SQIVND (reference sequence). The CDR3 loop spans 16 amino acids. CDR3 protein: CASSGHRKGRTDTQYF. DNA for the CDR3: TGTGCCAGTAGCGGCCATAGGAAAGGTCGGACAGATACGCAGTATTTT. Combining the CDR3 with reference TRBV19 and TRBJ2-3 gives the whole variable domain DGGITQSPKYLFRKEGQNVTLSCEQNLNHDAMYWYRQDPGQGLRLIYYSQIVNDFQKGDIAEGYSVSREKKESFPLTVTSAQKNPTAFYLCASSGHRKGRTDTQYFGPGTRLTVL.

V usage is TRBV30 and J usage is TRBJ1-6; 7 bases agree with TRBD1. V dropped 2 bases and J dropped 0; count of bases not matched to a gene: 1. The CDR3 consists of 15 residues. Germline V gene sequence: CDR1 GTSNPN, CDR2 SVGIG (reference sequence). In DNA, the CDR3 is TGTGCCTGGAGTCGGGACAGCTCCTATAATTCACCCCTCCACTTT. Its protein is CAWSRDSSYNSPLHF. The whole variable domain, filled in from reference TRBV30 and TRBJ1-6, reads SQTIHQWPATLVQPVGSPLSLECTVEGTSNPNLYWYRQAAGRGLQLLFYSVGIGQISSEVPQNLSASRPQDRQFILSSKKLLLSDSGFYLCAWSRDSSYNSPLHFGNGTRLTVT.

For the CDR3, the DNA is TGTGCCATCAGTGTAGGGCAGCTCACTGAAGCTTTCTTT. This encodes CAISVGQLTEAFF. This rearrangement joins TRBV10-3 to TRBJ1-1; no definite D call. The V gene's germline CDR1 is ENHRY and CDR2 SYGVKD. With 4 bases removed from V and 4 bases from J, the gap between germline ends came to 10 bases. The CDR3 has 13 residues.

The chain recombines TRBV12-5 with TRBJ2-3, with no clear D. There are 12 residues in the CDR3. CDR1 is LGHNT, CDR2 FRNRAP, per germline. V lost 5 bases and J lost 2, with 5 bases in between. CDR3 sequence reads: CASGALTDTQYF. The CDR3 region has the DNA TGTGCTAGTGGTGCGCTCACAGATACGCAGTATTTT.

The CDR3 loop is CATAPQTGSTEAFF. CDR3 bases: TGCGCCACCGCACCACAGACAGGGTCGACTGAAGCTTTCTTT. V and J are TRBV5-1 and TRBJ1-1, with TRBD1 matching 7 bases. The CDR3 loop spans 14 amino acids. V gave up 9 bases and J gave up 5 bases; unmatched junction bases: 13. Germline V gene data show CDR1 as SGHRS and CDR2 as YFSETQ.

J is TRBJ2-3 and V is TRBV29-1; D call uncertain. The V gene lost 4 bases and the J gene lost 5 bases, with 13 bases spanning the gap. Germline V gene sequence: CDR1 SQVTM, CDR2 ANQGSEA. This CDR3 has 13 residues. CDR3 sequence reads: CSVAPFPGDTQYF. The DNA of the CDR3 is TGCAGCGTTGCTCCGTTTCCAGGAGATACGCAGTATTTT.

The chain combines TRBV2 with TRBJ2-6; D uncertain. The V end lost 7 bases, the J end lost 2 bases, and 3 bases lay between the germline ends. Germline values: CDR1 SNHLY, CDR2 FYNNEI. The CDR3 has 12 residues. For the CDR3, the DNA is TGTGCCAGCACGACTGGGGCCAACGTCCTGACTTTC. Translating gives CASTTGANVLTF.

The chain is built from TRBV14 and TRBJ2-7; no reliable D call. Trimming removed 1 base at V and 7 bases at J, with 11 bases between. This CDR3 has 13 amino acids. Germline-derived CDR1 and CDR2 are SGHDN and FVKESK. CDR3 bases: TGTGCCAGCAGCCAAGGGGCAGGAAAAGAGCAGTACTTC. This translates into CASSQGAGKEQYF. The whole variable domain, filled in from reference TRBV14 and TRBJ2-7, reads EAGVTQFPSHSVIEKGQTVTLRCDPISGHDNLYWYRRVMGKEIKFLLHFVKESKQDESGMPNNRFLAERTGGTYSTLKVQPAELEDSGVYFCASSQGAGKEQYFGPGTRLTVT.

This clone was detected only a few times. J is TRBJ2-3 and V is TRBV5-1; D may be TRBD2 (6 bases). The germline gives CDR1 SGHRS, CDR2 YFSETQ. This CDR3 contains 16 residues. Trimming pared 4 bases from V and 1 base from J, leaving 16 bases between. The CDR3: CASSVPWGTGTDTQYF. CDR3 nucleotide sequence: TGCGCCAGCAGCGTGCCTTGGGGGACTGGCACAGATACGCAGTATTTT.

The chain carries TRBV7-2 and TRBJ2-7; the D call may be TRBD1 or TRBD2 (6 bases each). CDR1 is SGHTA, CDR2 FQGNSA, per germline. With 2 bases removed from V and 0 bases from J, the gap between germline ends came to 11 bases. The CDR3 runs to 15 residues. This chain's CDR3 is CASSLKGGISYEQYF. DNA for the CDR3: TGTGCCAGCAGCTTAAAGGGGGGTATCTCCTACGAGCAGTACTTC.

The rearrangement links TRBV14 to TRBJ1-2; D is possibly TRBD1 (5 bases). Germline CDR1 is SGHDN and CDR2 is FVKESK. The CDR3 length is 13 residues. The V end was cut by 4 bases, the J end by 0 bases, with 6 bases between. This chain's CDR3 is CASSPGPNYGYTF. CDR3 coding DNA: TGTGCCAGCAGCCCAGGGCCTAACTATGGCTACACCTTC.

This rearrangement joins TRBV5-1 to TRBJ1-2, with D unresolved. This CDR3 comprises 14 residues. V was cut by 5 bases and J by 5 bases, with 16 bases left in between. Per germline, CDR1 SGHRS and CDR2 YFSETQ. This chain's CDR3 is CASSNMVKEYGYTF. In DNA, the CDR3 is TGCGCCAGCAGTAACATGGTAAAGGAGTATGGCTACACCTTC.

Only one count was recorded for this clone. The chain carries TRBV27 and TRBJ1-2, with 10 bases lining up with TRBD1. The CDR3 is made up of 16 amino acids. CDR1 and CDR2 from the germline V gene are MNHEY and SMNVEV (reference sequence). V dropped 5 bases and J dropped 2; count of bases not matched to a gene: 8. The CDR3 bases are TGTGCCAGCAGTGGGGGGACAGGGGTCCCGAACTATGGCTACACCTTC. Its translation is CASSGGTGVPNYGYTF.

The chain has TRBV27 and TRBJ1-5; D ambiguous. Trimming cost V 2 bases and J 4 bases, with 12 bases left between them. Germline-derived CDR1 and CDR2 are MNHEY and SMNVEV (reference sequence). The CDR3 is made up of 15 amino acids. The CDR3 spells CASSLGSLPNQPQHF. CDR3 nucleotides: TGTGCCAGCAGTTTAGGATCCCTTCCTAATCAGCCCCAGCATTTT.

The rearrangement uses TRBV10-3 and TRBJ1-2; no firm D call. Germline values: CDR1 ENHRY, CDR2 SYGVKD. The CDR3 totals 12 residues. V dropped 3 bases and J dropped 0 bases, with 2 bases sitting between them. The CDR3 loop is CAISDANYGYTF. As DNA, the CDR3 is TGTGCCATCAGTGATGCTAACTATGGCTACACCTTC.

The J gene is TRBJ1-3, the V gene TRBV19; D is ambiguous. The CDR3 contains 13 residues. Per germline, CDR1 LNHDA and CDR2 SQIVND (reference sequence). V was trimmed by 8 bases and J by 8 bases, leaving 16 bases between them. The CDR3 protein is CASATPNEDTIYF. The CDR3 DNA reads as TGTGCCAGTGCTACTCCCAACGAGGACACCATATATTTT.